Listed here are 29 T cell receptor beta chains from one sample, sequenced in a study of blood T cell repertoires in COVID-19. Here immunoSEQ multiplex PCR was the method, and the copy in TCRdb shows in-frame clones only, minus some. Found here are about 100,000 clones, about 89% of them singletons; the top ten hold about 1.9%. Sequenced sample: peripheral blood. All receptors come from a man aged 50 to 59 with active COVID-19.

The chain combines TRBV5-4 with TRBJ2-5; D is uncertain. The V gene's germline CDR1 is SGHNT and CDR2 YYREEE (reference sequence). This CDR3 comprises 14 residues. Trimming stripped 1 base from V and 5 bases from J, with 12 bases between. The chain's CDR3 is CASSLFDVRETQYF. CDR3 nucleotide sequence: TGTGCCAGCAGCTTGTTCGATGTTCGGGAGACCCAGTACTTC.

The gene calls are TRBV21-1 and TRBJ2-7; the table's D call TRBD1 went unverified against the DNA. TRBV21-1 is an annotated pseudogene. This CDR3 region has 17 residues. The CDR3 spells CASSKRDRGQLAYEQYF. In nucleotides, the CDR3 is TGTGCCAGCAGCAAAAGGGACAGGGGGCAACTAGCCTACGAGCAGTACTTC.

The chain recombines TRBV11-3 with TRBJ2-1, with D perhaps TRBD2 (5 bases). The V and J ends lost 5 bases and 2 bases respectively, with 19 bases between them. Germline assignment: CDR1 SGHNT and CDR2 YENEEA. The CDR3 has 17 residues. The DNA of the CDR3 is TGTGCCAGCAGCCAAAGACTAACGGGCAGCACCTACAATGAGCAGTTCTTC. Its protein product is CASSQRLTGSTYNEQFF.

This clone has a single count. This rearrangement joins TRBV2 to TRBJ1-2; D uncertain. Germline CDR1 and CDR2: SNHLY and FYNNEI. Trimming removed 1 base at V and 7 bases at J, with 10 bases between. CDR3 length: 13 residues. CDR3 in DNA: TGTGCCAGCAGTGAAGGCCAGGATGCTGGCTACACCTTC. Protein product: CASSEGQDAGYTF.

J is TRBJ2-1 and V is TRBV29-1; a weak D match, TRBD2 (6 bases). The V end was cut by 7 bases, the J end by 8 bases, with 18 bases between. The CDR3 is 13 residues long. Germline V gives CDR1 SQVTM, CDR2 ANQGSEA. The DNA for the CDR3 is TGCAGCGCGGCCGGGACTTCCTCCTATGAGCAGTTCTTC. Protein: CSAAGTSSYEQFF.

CDR3 nucleotides: TGTGCCTGGAGGGGGGGACCTGGACTCCGCTCCTACAATGAGCAGTTCTTC. This translates into CAWRGGPGLRSYNEQFF. V and J are TRBV30 and TRBJ2-1; D may be TRBD2 (6 bases). V was cut by 3 bases and J by 0 bases, with 18 bases left in between. Germline V gene sequence: CDR1 GTSNPN, CDR2 SVGIG (reference sequence). The CDR3 extends over 17 amino acids.

CDR3 loop: CASSPDRGVHTEAFF. The CDR3 DNA follows: TGTGCCAGCAGCCCCGACAGGGGGGTTCACACTGAAGCTTTCTTT. The chain links TRBV3-1 (or the pseudogene TRBV3-2) to TRBJ1-1, with 9 bases that match TRBD1. Germline trimming cut 4 bases from V and 3 bases from J; bases unmatched to any gene: 6. The CDR3 runs to 15 residues. Germline lookup yields CDR1 LGHDT and CDR2 YNNKEL (reference sequence).

The chain's CDR3 is CASSVWGVEGETQYF. The CDR3 DNA is TGTGCCAGCAGCGTCTGGGGGGTAGAGGGGGAGACCCAGTACTTC. The chain uses TRBV9 and TRBJ2-5; weak D call: TRBD2 (6 bases). The CDR3 spans 15 residues. The V end lost 2 bases, the J end lost 5 bases, and 16 bases lay between the germline ends. Germline V gives CDR1 SGDLS, CDR2 YYNGEE.

The chain couples TRBV3-1 (or the pseudogene TRBV3-2) to TRBJ1-5; D is unresolved. V shed 1 base and J shed 0 bases, with 4 bases lying between them. The germline V gene has CDR1 LGHDT and CDR2 YNNKEL (reference sequence). This CDR3 is 14 amino acids long. CDR3 coding DNA: TGTGCCAGCAGCCAAGCCCTTAGCAATCAGCCCCAGCATTTT. It is translated as CASSQALSNQPQHF.

The chain couples TRBV19 to TRBJ1-1; D is possibly TRBD1 (5 bases). Germline-derived CDR1 and CDR2 are LNHDA and SQIVND (reference sequence). The CDR3 is 13 residues long. V was clipped by 7 bases and J by 0 bases, with 9 bases between them. The CDR3 DNA follows: TGTGCCAGTAAAGACAGTGTGAACACTGAAGCTTTCTTT. It is translated as CASKDSVNTEAFF.

This chain joins TRBV27 and TRBJ1-2, with TRBD1 matching 8 bases. CDR3 length: 17 residues. The germline CDR1 and CDR2 sequences are MNHEY and SMNVEV (reference sequence). With 10 bases clipped from V and 5 bases from J, the junction kept 21 bases outside the gene matches. As DNA, the CDR3 is TGTGCCACCCTAGCCAGCGGACAGGGACTAATAGCGTATGGCTACACCTTC. This sequence encodes CATLASGQGLIAYGYTF.

V usage is TRBV11-2 and J usage is TRBJ1-1; D gene unclear. Germline V gene sequence: CDR1 SGHAT, CDR2 FQNNGV. The CDR3 has 13 residues. The germline V and J ends were trimmed by 5 bases and 4 bases, with 11 bases remaining between them. This chain's CDR3 is CASSPNIITEAFF. In DNA, the CDR3 is TGTGCCAGCAGCCCTAATATCATCACTGAAGCTTTCTTT. The whole variable domain, remainder taken from reference TRBV11-2 and TRBJ1-1, is EAGVAQSPRYKIIEKRQSVAFWCNPISGHATLYWYQQILGQGPKLLIQFQNNGVVDDSQLPKDRFSAERLKGVDSTLKIQPAKLEDSAVYLCASSPNIITEAFFGQGTRLTVV.

This clone appeared a few times. This rearrangement joins TRBV25-1 to TRBJ1-5, with TRBD1 identical over 9 bases. Germline CDR1 MGHDK, CDR2 SYGVNS. CDR3 length: 15 amino acids. V lost 4 bases to trimming and J lost 4 bases; unmatched junction nucleotides: 5. The CDR3 sequence: CASSASGTGNQPQHF. Written as DNA, the CDR3 is TGTGCCAGCAGTGCCTCCGGGACAGGGAATCAGCCCCAGCATTTT.

In this sample, this clone turned up once. The J gene is TRBJ2-7, the V gene TRBV29-1, with 10 bases fitting TRBD1. The V segment lost 5 bases and the J segment 2 bases; nucleotides outside the gene matches: 6. Germline values: CDR1 SQVTM, CDR2 ANQGSEA. This CDR3 contains 14 residues. CDR3 residues: CSVSDRGVPYEQYF. In DNA form, the CDR3 reads TGCAGCGTTTCGGACAGGGGGGTTCCCTACGAGCAGTACTTC.

The CDR3 bases are TGTGCCAGTAGTATGTGGGGGCCTAATGAAAAACTGTTTTTT. Translated: CASSMWGPNEKLFF. The rearrangement uses TRBV19 and TRBJ1-4, with a tentative D call TRBD1 (6 bases). There are 14 residues in the CDR3. The V gene's germline CDR1 is LNHDA and CDR2 SQIVND (reference sequence). V lost 3 bases, J lost 3 bases, and 8 bases lay in between.

The chain recombines TRBV5-6 with TRBJ1-5, with no clear D. V lost 3 bases and J 3 bases, leaving 10 bases between the germline ends. The CDR3 consists of 14 residues. Germline V gene lookup returns CDR1 SGHDT and CDR2 YYEEEE. The CDR3 DNA follows: TGTGCCAGCAGCTCCTCCGGGAACAATCAGCCCCAGCATTTT. It encodes CASSSSGNNQPQHF. The whole variable domain, filled in from reference TRBV5-6 and TRBJ1-5, reads DAGVTQSPTHLIKTRGQQVTLRCSPKSGHDTVSWYQQALGQGPQFIFQYYEEEERQRGNFPDRFSGHQFPNYSSELNVNALLLGDSALYLCASSSSGNNQPQHFGDGTRLSIL.

This chain links TRBV7-2 with TRBJ2-1; TRBD2 is a possible D gene (6 bases). This CDR3 has 14 residues. V was shortened by 1 base and J by 6 bases, with 10 bases between the two germline ends. From germline, CDR1 is SGHTA and CDR2 FQGNSA. The CDR3 DNA follows: TGTGCCAGCAGCTTAGGCGGGACGATCAATGAGCAGTTCTTC. It is translated as CASSLGGTINEQFF. Using reference TRBV7-2 and TRBJ2-1 for the parts outside the CDR3, the full variable domain is GAGVSQSPSNKVTEKGKDVELRCDPISGHTALYWYRQSLGQGLEFLIYFQGNSAPDKSGLPSDRFSAERTGGSVSTLTIQRTQQEDSAVYLCASSLGGTINEQFFGPGTRLTVL.

This clone was detected only once. The chain links TRBV25-1 to TRBJ2-3; 11 bases align to TRBD2. The CDR3 has 15 amino acids. Germline V gene lookup returns CDR1 MGHDK and CDR2 SYGVNS. V lost 6 bases and J lost 4; bases outside the gene matches: 6. CDR3 in DNA: TGTGCCAGCAGCAAACTAGCGGGAGAGGCAGATACGCAGTATTTT. Its protein product is CASSKLAGEADTQYF.

The chain uses TRBV3-1 (or the pseudogene TRBV3-2) and TRBJ1-5; D uncertain. CDR1 and CDR2 from the germline V gene are LGHDT and YNNKEL (reference sequence). V gave up 5 bases and J gave up 2 bases, with 10 bases separating them. The CDR3 spans 14 residues. For the CDR3, the DNA is TGTGCCAGCAGCGGTGACGGAGGCAATCAGCCCCAGCATTTT. Its translation is CASSGDGGNQPQHF.

This chain connects TRBV5-1 to TRBJ1-4; 8 bases match TRBD1. The CDR3 is 15 amino acids. V shed 4 bases, J shed 3 bases, and the junction held 5 bases outside the gene matches. Germline-derived CDR1 and CDR2 are SGHRS and YFSETQ. The CDR3 sequence: CASSGQGGSNEKLFF. CDR3 DNA sequence: TGCGCCAGCAGCGGACAGGGAGGGTCTAATGAAAAACTGTTTTTT. Full variable domain (rest looked up from reference TRBV5-1 and TRBJ1-4): KAGVTQTPRYLIKTRGQQVTLSCSPISGHRSVSWYQQTPGQGLQFLFEYFSETQRNKGNFPGRFSGRQFSNSRSEMNVSTLELGDSALYLCASSGQGGSNEKLFFGSGTQLSVL.

This chain uses TRBV7-9 with TRBJ2-1, with D hard to call. The V end lost 2 bases, the J end lost 8 bases, and 10 bases lay between the germline ends. Germline V gene lookup returns CDR1 SEHNR and CDR2 FQNEAQ (reference sequence). The CDR3 is 13 residues long. CDR3 sequence reads: CASSLSSAYEQFF. The CDR3 DNA is TGTGCCAGCAGCTTATCTAGTGCGTATGAGCAGTTCTTC. The full variable domain, in which reference TRBV7-9 and TRBJ2-1 provide the parts outside the CDR3, is DTGVSQNPRHKITKRGQNVTFRCDPISEHNRLYWYRQTLGQGPEFLTYFQNEAQLEKSRLLSDRFSAERPKGSFSTLEIQRTEQGDSAMYLCASSLSSAYEQFFGPGTRLTVL.

The rearrangement links TRBV7-9 to TRBJ1-1, with D tentatively TRBD1 (5 bases). Trimming took 1 base from V and 5 from J, leaving 14 bases between them. CDR1 and CDR2 (germline): SEHNR, FQNEAQ (reference sequence). The CDR3 is 15 residues long. The DNA of the CDR3 is TGTGCCAGCAGCTTAGAAGAGGGCGGGGGGACTGAAGCTTTCTTT. Amino acids: CASSLEEGGGTEAFF.

V usage is TRBV27 and J usage is TRBJ2-5; maybe TRBD1 (5 bases). This CDR3 is 15 amino acids long. V lost 2 bases and J 0 bases, leaving 10 bases between the germline ends. The V gene's germline CDR1 is MNHEY and CDR2 SMNVEV (reference sequence). CDR3 sequence reads: CASSLQGLYQETQYF. CDR3 nucleotide sequence: TGTGCCAGCAGTTTACAGGGATTGTACCAAGAGACCCAGTACTTC.

The chain couples TRBV18 to TRBJ2-7; 11 bases match TRBD1. Per the germline V gene, CDR1 is KGHSH and CDR2 is LQKENI. The J segment lost 2 bases and the V segment lost 0 bases, leaving 9 bases of the junction unmatched. The CDR3 runs 18 residues. The CDR3 loop reads CASSPPGTGGLSPYEQYF. CDR3 coding DNA: TGTGCCAGCTCACCACCCGGGACAGGGGGTTTGTCGCCCTACGAGCAGTACTTC. Variable domain in full (rest from reference TRBV18 and TRBJ2-7): NAGVMQNPRHLVRRRGQEARLRCSPMKGHSHVYWYRQLPEEGLKFMVYLQKENIIDESGMPKERFSAEFPKEGPSILRIQQVVRGDSAAYFCASSPPGTGGLSPYEQYFGPGTRLTVT.

The V gene is TRBV19, the J gene TRBJ2-2, with D maybe TRBD2 (5 bases). Trimming removed 6 bases at V and 0 bases at J, with 11 bases between. CDR1 and CDR2 (germline): LNHDA, SQIVND (reference sequence). This CDR3 region has 15 residues. The CDR3 DNA follows: TGTGCCAGTAGATGGGAGTCGGCGAACACCGGGGAGCTGTTTTTT. It translates to CASRWESANTGELFF.

This chain links TRBV2 with TRBJ2-4, with D perhaps matching TRBD2 (6 bases). The V gene's germline CDR1 is SNHLY and CDR2 FYNNEI. The CDR3 runs to 14 residues. V was trimmed by 3 bases and J by 9 bases, leaving 15 bases between them. CDR3 sequence reads: CASSDLLVEGIQYF. The CDR3 region has the DNA TGTGCCAGCAGTGATCTGTTGGTGGAGGGCATTCAGTACTTC.

The chain employs TRBV5-6 and TRBJ2-1; 7 nucleotides line up with TRBD2. After removal of 6 bases from V and 4 bases from J, the junction contained 10 bases not matched to a gene. Germline CDR1 is SGHDT and CDR2 is YYEEEE. CDR3 size: 15 residues. The CDR3 nucleotides are TGTGCCAGCACCTGGGAGGGCCGGGGGTACAATGAGCAGTTCTTC. It yields the protein CASTWEGRGYNEQFF. The variable domain in full, completed from reference TRBV5-6 and TRBJ2-1, reads DAGVTQSPTHLIKTRGQQVTLRCSPKSGHDTVSWYQQALGQGPQFIFQYYEEEERQRGNFPDRFSGHQFPNYSSELNVNALLLGDSALYLCASTWEGRGYNEQFFGPGTRLTVL.

This clone was recorded only once. The chain uses TRBV7-7 and TRBJ2-2; possible D gene TRBD1, 5 bases. The CDR3 loop spans 15 amino acids. V was clipped by 5 bases and J by 1 base, with 11 bases between them. The germline V gene encodes CDR1 SSHAT and CDR2 FNYEAQ (reference sequence). The CDR3 DNA sequence: TGTGCCAGCAGCCAAGGCCAGGGGAACACCGGGGAGCTGTTTTTT. It translates to CASSQGQGNTGELFF.

The chain is built from TRBV6-5 and TRBJ1-1, with a tentative D call TRBD1 (5 bases). Germline CDR1 and CDR2: MNHEY and SVGAGI. This CDR3 region has 15 residues. The V end lost 4 bases, the J end lost 5 bases, and 17 bases lay between the germline ends. CDR3 sequence: CASSSSIGGRTEAFF. The CDR3 DNA sequence: TGTGCCAGCAGTTCCTCGATTGGGGGGAGAACTGAAGCTTTCTTT.